Listed below are T cell receptor beta chains from one sample, sequenced in a study of vaccination and CD4 T cells after COVID-19. MiXCR was run by TCRdb on the PCR reads, yielding one entry per CDR3 protein. This table has 14,000 to 15,000 distinct CDR3 sequences, around 45% appearing once. These TCRs are of unknown antigen specificity. Sequencing was carried out using CD4+ T cells from blood, cultured in vitro. These receptors were collected from a human donor who had recovered from COVID-19. The CDR3 runs from the conserved cysteine through the conserved F or W. Fields, in order: CDR3 length, V gene, J gene, clone size, D gene, CDR3 protein, CDR3 DNA. A D gene is named only where the DNA matches it firmly. Only some rows state a clone size, as once, few, many or a class for expanded clones.

20	TRBV27	TRBJ1-5	-	-	CASSLRGGWSGTGSNQPQHF	TGTGCCAGCAGTTTAAGGGGGGGTTGGTCGGGGACGGGGAGCAATCAGCCCCAGCATTTT
13	TRBV7-8	TRBJ2-1	-	-	CASSLVGYNEQFF	TGTGCCAGCAGCTTAGTTGGCTACAATGAGCAGTTCTTC
11	TRBV20-1	TRBJ1-1	-	-	CSARRFTEAFF	TGCAGTGCTAGACGATTCACTGAAGCTTTCTTT
13	TRBV10-3	TRBJ2-7	once	-	CAISERGQDEQYF	TGTGCCATCAGTGAGCGAGGTCAGGACGAGCAGTACTTC
14	TRBV6-2/TRBV6-3	TRBJ2-5	-	-	CASCFSGAPGTQYF	TGTGCCAGCTGTTTCTCGGGGGCCCCAGGGACCCAGTACTTC
13	TRBV6-2/TRBV6-3	TRBJ1-5	-	TRBD1	CASRTIGTGKQHF	TGTGCCAGCAGAACCATCGGGACAGGTAAACAGCATTTT
15	TRBV7-2	TRBJ1-1	-	TRBD1	CASSGAGTGGAGAFF	TGTGCCAGCAGCGGGGCCGGGACAGGGGGCGCCGGAGCTTTCTTT
16	TRBV12-3/TRBV12-4	TRBJ2-3	-	-	CASSGKTGVSTDTQYF	TGTGCCAGCAGTGGGAAGACAGGTGTGAGCACAGATACGCAGTATTTT
14	TRBV19	TRBJ1-1	-	TRBD1	CASSGQGANTEAFF	TGTGCCAGTAGTGGACAGGGGGCTAACACTGAAGCTTTCTTT
14	TRBV20-1	TRBJ1-3	-	-	CSASDRSSGNTIYF	TGCAGTGCTAGCGACAGGAGCTCTGGAAACACCATATATTTT
14	TRBV5-5	TRBJ2-7	-	TRBD1	CASSLQGAFYEQYF	TGTGCCAGCAGCCTACAGGGGGCTTTTTACGAGCAGTACTTC
13	TRBV15	TRBJ2-7	-	-	CATSRDIGVEQYF	TGTGCCACCAGCAGAGATATAGGGGTAGAGCAGTACTTC
17	TRBV4-2	TRBJ1-6	-	-	CASSQAPRADGNSPLHF	TGTGCCAGCAGCCAAGCACCTCGGGCGGACGGTAATTCACCCCTCCACTTT
14	TRBV5-1	TRBJ1-1	-	-	CASSLDLGSTEAFF	TGCGCCAGCAGCTTGGACTTGGGGAGCACTGAAGCTTTCTTT
13	TRBV6-1	TRBJ2-3	few	-	CASNRMDTDTQYF	TGTGCCAGCAATCGAATGGACACAGATACGCAGTATTTT
14	TRBV19	TRBJ1-1	-	-	CASTKAPGSTEAFF	TGTGCCAGTACCAAGGCCCCGGGGAGCACTGAAGCTTTCTTT
16	TRBV2	TRBJ2-5	-	-	CASSDGRAQYQETQYF	TGTGCCAGCAGTGATGGCAGGGCCCAATATCAAGAGACCCAGTACTTC
15	TRBV20-1	TRBJ2-3	few	TRBD2	CSARVGLAGPDTQYF	TGCAGTGCTAGAGTGGGACTAGCGGGACCAGATACGCAGTATTTT
16	TRBV7-2	TRBJ2-4	-	-	CASSLGSYRAKNIQYF	TGTGCCAGCAGCCTCGGGAGTTATAGAGCCAAAAACATTCAGTACTTC
12	TRBV19	TRBJ2-3	-	-	CASSIRESTQYF	TGTGCCAGTAGTATAAGGGAGTCAACGCAGTATTTT
15	TRBV24-1	TRBJ2-1	-	-	CATSDNGPGSWEQFF	TGTGCCACCAGTGATAACGGTCCAGGATCGTGGGAGCAGTTCTTC
14	TRBV12-3/TRBV12-4	TRBJ1-2	-	TRBD1	CASSIEQGARGYTF	TGTGCCAGCAGTATCGAACAGGGGGCCCGTGGCTACACCTTC
15	TRBV7-2	TRBJ1-1	few	TRBD1	CASSKVGQVNTEAFF	TGTGCCAGCAGCAAAGTGGGACAGGTGAACACTGAAGCTTTCTTT
14	TRBV27	TRBJ2-2	-	TRBD2	CASGPAGGHGELFF	TGTGCCAGCGGACCCGCGGGGGGGCACGGGGAGCTGTTTTTT
15	TRBV19	TRBJ2-1	-	-	CASSIFVGSYNEQFF	TGTGCCAGTAGTATTTTCGTAGGCTCCTACAATGAGCAGTTCTTC
13	TRBV11-2	TRBJ1-2	few	-	CASSFDGNYGYTF	TGTGCCAGCAGCTTCGACGGCAACTATGGCTACACCTTC
14	TRBV20-1	TRBJ2-2	-	-	CSAKLNGNTGELFF	TGCAGTGCTAAACTGAACGGAAACACCGGGGAGCTGTTTTTT
14	TRBV6-1	TRBJ1-1	few	TRBD1	CASTRDRGSTEAFF	TGTGCCAGCACTAGAGACAGGGGATCTACTGAAGCTTTCTTT
16	TRBV18	TRBJ2-3	-	TRBD2	CASSPGLAAGTDTQYF	TGTGCCAGCTCACCGGGACTAGCGGCCGGCACAGATACGCAGTATTTT
14	TRBV6-1	TRBJ1-1	few	-	CASRGPNRVSEAFF	TGTGCCAGCAGGGGGCCGAACAGGGTCTCTGAAGCTTTCTTT
13	TRBV12-3/TRBV12-4	TRBJ1-1	-	-	CASSFLGPPEAFF	TGTGCCAGCAGTTTTTTGGGACCCCCTGAAGCTTTCTTT
14	TRBV2	TRBJ2-5	few	-	CASNIGRGQETQYF	TGTGCCAGCAATATCGGCAGGGGCCAAGAGACCCAGTACTTC
12	TRBV20-1	TRBJ1-2	-	-	CSAREFADSYTF	TGCAGTGCTAGAGAGTTTGCGGACTCCTACACCTTC
16	TRBV7-9	TRBJ2-3	-	TRBD2	CASSLREGSGTDTQYF	TGTGCCAGCAGCTTAAGGGAGGGGAGCGGCACAGATACGCAGTATTTT
15	TRBV27	TRBJ1-1	-	-	CASSFRPVANTEAFF	TGTGCCAGCAGTTTCCGGCCCGTCGCGAACACTGAAGCTTTCTTT
16	TRBV5-1	TRBJ1-2	-	-	CASSLGGGGVIYGYTF	TGCGCCAGCAGCTTGGGGGGCGGCGGGGTGATCTATGGCTACACCTTC